Below are 4 T cell receptor beta chains sequenced from a single sample in a study of control samples from healthy donors and cancer patients. The data were produced by immunoSEQ multiplex PCR, yet TCRdb's version contains in-frame clones alone and is incomplete. The data hold fewer than 150,000 clones, with around 90% observed a single time. Sequenced material: blood. The receptors shown here come from a man aged 18 to 30 in good health.

The gene calls are TRBV2 and TRBJ2-2; TRBD1 agrees at 7 bases. Germline trimming cut 7 bases from V and 1 base from J; bases unmatched to any gene: 9. This CDR3 has 16 amino acids. Germline V CDR1 and CDR2: SNHLY, FYNNEI. CDR3 nucleotide sequence: TGTGCCAGCACTCGAGGGGGACAGCTGAACACCGGGGAGCTGTTTTTT. It yields the protein CASTRGGQLNTGELFF.

The J gene is TRBJ2-2, the V gene TRBV28; D gene ambiguous. The CDR3 has 16 residues. Trimming stripped 3 bases from V and 1 base from J, with 12 bases between. The germline CDR1 and CDR2 sequences are MDHEN and SYDVKM. CDR3 nucleotide sequence: TGTGCCAGCAGTTTGAACCCAGGAAAGAACACCGGGGAGCTGTTTTTT. Amino acids: CASSLNPGKNTGELFF.

The chain has TRBV5-6 and TRBJ1-2; TRBD1 might be the D (5 bases). Germline V gene lookup returns CDR1 SGHDT and CDR2 YYEEEE. This CDR3 has 12 residues. With 4 bases removed from V and 8 bases from J, the gap between germline ends came to 12 bases. DNA for the CDR3: TGTGCCAGCAGCAGGGACGTCCGGGGCTACACCTTC. As protein: CASSRDVRGYTF.

The chain has TRBV30 and TRBJ2-1; weak D call: TRBD1 (5 bases). CDR3 length: 12 amino acids. V lost 2 bases to trimming and J lost 7 bases, with 9 bases between them. CDR1 is GTSNPN and CDR2 is SVGIG in the germline V gene (reference sequence). The CDR3 DNA is TGTGCCTGGAGTTTGGGGCCAAATGAGCAGTTCTTC. It specifies CAWSLGPNEQFF.